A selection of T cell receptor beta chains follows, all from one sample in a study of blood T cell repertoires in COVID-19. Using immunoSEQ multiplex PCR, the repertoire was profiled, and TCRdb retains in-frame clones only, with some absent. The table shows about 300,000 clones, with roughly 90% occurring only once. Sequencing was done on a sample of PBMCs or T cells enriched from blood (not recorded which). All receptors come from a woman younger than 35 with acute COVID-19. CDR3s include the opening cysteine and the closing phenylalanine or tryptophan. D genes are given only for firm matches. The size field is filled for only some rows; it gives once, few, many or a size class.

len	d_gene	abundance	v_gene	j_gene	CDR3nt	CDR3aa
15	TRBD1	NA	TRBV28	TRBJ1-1	TGTGCCAGCAGTCCTGGGACAGGGGGCATCACTGAAGCTTTCTTT	CASSPGTGGITEAFF
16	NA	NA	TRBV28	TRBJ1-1	TGTGCCAGCAGTTTAAGGCAGGCCGGCTTGAACACTGAAGCTTTCTTT	CASSLRQAGLNTEAFF
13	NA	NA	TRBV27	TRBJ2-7	TGTGCCAGCAGCCAGGGACGGGGGAACGAGCAGTACTTC	CASSQGRGNEQYF
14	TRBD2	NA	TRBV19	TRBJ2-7	TGTGCCAGTAGTATCCCGGGAGGATCCTACGAGCAGTACTTC	CASSIPGGSYEQYF
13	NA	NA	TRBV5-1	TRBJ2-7	TGCGCCAGCAGTTTAACCGGGGGGCATGAGCAGTACTTC	CASSLTGGHEQYF
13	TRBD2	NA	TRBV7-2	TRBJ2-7	TGTGCCAGCAGCCCCCAGGGAGGGGACGAGCAGTACTTC	CASSPQGGDEQYF
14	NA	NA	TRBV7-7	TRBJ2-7	TGTGCTAGCAGCTTAGCTCTGAGCTCCTACGAGCAGTACTTC	CASSLALSSYEQYF
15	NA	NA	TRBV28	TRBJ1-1	TGTGCCAGCAGTCCTACAAGACAGCTGAACACTGAAGCTTTCTTT	CASSPTRQLNTEAFF
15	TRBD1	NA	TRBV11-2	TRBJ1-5	TGTGCCAGCAGCCCAGGACAGGGTGGCAATCAGCCCCAGCATTTT	CASSPGQGGNQPQHF
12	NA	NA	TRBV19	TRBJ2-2	TGTGCCAGTAGTACCGCTAGCGGGGAGCTGTTTTTT	CASSTASGELFF
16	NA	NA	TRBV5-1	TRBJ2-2	TGCGCCAGCAGCTTGGTTCCGGGATATGGGACCGGGGAGCTGTTTTTT	CASSLVPGYGTGELFF
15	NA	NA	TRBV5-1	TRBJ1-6	TGCGCCAGCAGCTTGCTGCCACAGCATAATTCACCCCTCCACTTT	CASSLLPQHNSPLHF
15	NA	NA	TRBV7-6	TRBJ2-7	TGTGCCAGCAGCTTAGAAGAGGGGGTTCCCTACGAGCAGTACTTC	CASSLEEGVPYEQYF
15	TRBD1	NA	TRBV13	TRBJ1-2	TGTGCCAGCCAATCAACAGGGGGCATGGACTATGGCTACACCTTC	CASQSTGGMDYGYTF
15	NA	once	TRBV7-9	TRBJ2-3	TGTGCCAGCAGCTTACCTCACGGAGCGGGAGATACGCAGTATTTT	CASSLPHGAGDTQYF
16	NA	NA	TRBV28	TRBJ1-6	TGTGCCAGCAGTTTATACGCGACTCAGGGTATCTCACCCCTCCACTTT	CASSLYATQGISPLHF
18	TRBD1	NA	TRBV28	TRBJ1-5	TGTGCCAGCAGTTCGGGACAGGGGGCGTCATACGGCAATCAGCCCCAGCATTTT	CASSSGQGASYGNQPQHF
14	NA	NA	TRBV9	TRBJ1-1	TGTGCCAGCAGCGCTACTCAGGGGAGCACTGAAGCTTTCTTT	CASSATQGSTEAFF
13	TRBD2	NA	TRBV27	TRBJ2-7	TGTGCCAGCAGTTTAGGCGGGAGCAACGAGCAGTACTTC	CASSLGGSNEQYF
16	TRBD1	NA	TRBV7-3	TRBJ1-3	TGTGCCAGCAGCCCCCAAGGAGGGGGCGAGGGAAACACCATATATTTT	CASSPQGGGEGNTIYF
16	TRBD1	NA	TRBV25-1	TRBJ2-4	TGTGCCAGCAGTGGAATTGGGACAGGGAAAAAAAACATTCAGTACTTC	CASSGIGTGKKNIQYF
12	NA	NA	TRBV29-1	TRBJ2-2	TGCAGCTCCCGCGGGAACACCGGGGAGCTGTTTTTT	CSSRGNTGELFF
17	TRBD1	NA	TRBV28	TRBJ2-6	TGTGCCAGCACCTCAGGGGGCTCTCCCTCTGGGGCCAACGTCCTGACTTTC	CASTSGGSPSGANVLTF
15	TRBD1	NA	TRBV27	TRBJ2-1	TGTGCCAGCAGTTTGGGACAGGTGGCCTACAATGAGCAGTTCTTC	CASSLGQVAYNEQFF
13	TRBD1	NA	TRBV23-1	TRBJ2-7	TGCGCCAGCATCGGGACAGGGGTGGACGAGCAGTACTTC	CASIGTGVDEQYF
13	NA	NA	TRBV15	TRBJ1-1	TGTGCCACCAGCAGCGGGATTGACACTGAAGCTTTCTTT	CATSSGIDTEAFF
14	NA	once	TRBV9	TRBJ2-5	TGTGCCAGCAGCGTCGACAGGAACCAAGAGACCCAGTACTTC	CASSVDRNQETQYF
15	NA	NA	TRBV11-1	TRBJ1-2	TGTGCCAGCAGCTTAGAAGAGACAGATAACTATGGCTACACCTTC	CASSLEETDNYGYTF
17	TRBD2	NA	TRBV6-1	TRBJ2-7	TGTGCCAGCAGTGAAGTTACGAGCGGGGGCCTCTCCTACGAGCAGTACTTC	CASSEVTSGGLSYEQYF
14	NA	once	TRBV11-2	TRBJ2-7	TGTGCCAGCAGCTTAGATCTAGGCGGGTACGAGCAGTACTTC	CASSLDLGGYEQYF
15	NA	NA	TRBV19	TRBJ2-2	TGTGCCAGTAGTATTAAGGGGGTTGGGACCGGGGAGCTGTTTTTT	CASSIKGVGTGELFF
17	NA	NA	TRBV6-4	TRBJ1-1	TGTGCCAGTCGAGAACGGGTGGAGGCGTGGCGGAACACTGAAGCTTTCTTT	CASRERVEAWRNTEAFF
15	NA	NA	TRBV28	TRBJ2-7	TGTGCCAGCAGTTCCCCTGAGCGGTTTTTATACGAGCAGTACTTC	CASSSPERFLYEQYF
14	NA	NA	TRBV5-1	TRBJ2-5	TGCGCCAGCAGCTTGCGCGGGGTCGCAGAGACCCAGTACTTC	CASSLRGVAETQYF
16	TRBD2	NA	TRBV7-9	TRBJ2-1	TGTGCCAGCATCATAACTAGCGGTGGAGGCGGCAATGAGCAGTTCTTC	CASIITSGGGGNEQFF
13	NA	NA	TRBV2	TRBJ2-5	TGTGCCAGCAGTGAATTGGGGCCGGAGACCCAGTACTTC	CASSELGPETQYF
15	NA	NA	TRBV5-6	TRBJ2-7	TGTGCCAGCAGCTTTAACAGGGAATTAGACTACGAGCAGTACTTC	CASSFNRELDYEQYF
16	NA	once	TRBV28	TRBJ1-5	TGTGCCAGCAGTCCCCTGACATCACGAGCAAATCAGCCCCAGCATTTT	CASSPLTSRANQPQHF
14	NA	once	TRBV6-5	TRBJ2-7	TGTGCCAGCAGCTGGGAGTTAGGACCCTACGAGCAGTACTTC	CASSWELGPYEQYF
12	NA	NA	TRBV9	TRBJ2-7	TGTGCCAGCAGCCCCTACTCCTACGAGCAGTACTTC	CASSPYSYEQYF
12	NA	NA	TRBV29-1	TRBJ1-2	TGCAGCGTAGGTGGACAGAACTATGGCTACACCTTC	CSVGGQNYGYTF
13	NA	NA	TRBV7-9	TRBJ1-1	TGTGCCAGCAGCTCCTTGGGGGGCACTGAAGCTTTCTTT	CASSSLGGTEAFF
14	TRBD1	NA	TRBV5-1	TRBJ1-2	TGCGCCAGCAGCCTTACGGGACAGGGTTTTGGCTACACCTTC	CASSLTGQGFGYTF
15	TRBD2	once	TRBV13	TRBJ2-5	TGTGCCAGCAGCTTAAGACTAGCGGGACGAGAGACCCAGTACTTC	CASSLRLAGRETQYF
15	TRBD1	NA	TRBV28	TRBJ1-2	TGTGCCAGCAGGGGCCCGGACAGGGGGGTAGTGGGCTACACCTTC	CASRGPDRGVVGYTF
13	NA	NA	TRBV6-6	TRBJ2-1	TGTGCCAGCAGTTACTCGATGGAGGGTGAGCAGTTCTTC	CASSYSMEGEQFF
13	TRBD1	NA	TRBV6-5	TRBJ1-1	TGTGCCAGCAGACAGGGGGTGGGCACTGAAGCTTTCTTT	CASRQGVGTEAFF
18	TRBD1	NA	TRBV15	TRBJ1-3	TGTGCCACCAGCAATGAGTACCGGGACAGCGTCTCTGGAAACACCATATATTTT	CATSNEYRDSVSGNTIYF